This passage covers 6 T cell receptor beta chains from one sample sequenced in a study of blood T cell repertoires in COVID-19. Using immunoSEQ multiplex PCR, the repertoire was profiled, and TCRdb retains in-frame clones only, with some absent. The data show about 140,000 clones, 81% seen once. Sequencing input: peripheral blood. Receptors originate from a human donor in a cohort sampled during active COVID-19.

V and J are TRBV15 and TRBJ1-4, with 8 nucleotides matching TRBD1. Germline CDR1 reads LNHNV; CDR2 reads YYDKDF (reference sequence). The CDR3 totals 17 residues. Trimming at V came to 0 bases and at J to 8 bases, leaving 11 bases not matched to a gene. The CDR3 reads CATSRDQGSGGWEKLFF. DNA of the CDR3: TGTGCCACCAGCAGAGACCAAGGGTCAGGGGGCTGGGAAAAACTGTTTTTT.

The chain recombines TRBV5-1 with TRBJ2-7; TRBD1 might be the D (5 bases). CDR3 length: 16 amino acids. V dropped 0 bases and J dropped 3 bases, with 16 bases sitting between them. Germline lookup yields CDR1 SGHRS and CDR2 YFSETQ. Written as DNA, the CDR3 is TGCGCCAGCAGCTTGGCATTAGAAGGGGTTAACTACGAGCAGTACTTC. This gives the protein CASSLALEGVNYEQYF.

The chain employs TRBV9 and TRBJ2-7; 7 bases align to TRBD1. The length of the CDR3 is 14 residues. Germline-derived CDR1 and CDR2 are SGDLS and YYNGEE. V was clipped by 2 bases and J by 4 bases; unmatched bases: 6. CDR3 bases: TGTGCCAGCAGCGTCGGGACAGTCGGTTACGAGCAGTACTTC. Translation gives CASSVGTVGYEQYF. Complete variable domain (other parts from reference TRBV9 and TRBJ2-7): DSGVTQTPKHLITATGQRVTLRCSPRSGDLSVYWYQQSLDQGLQFLIQYYNGEERAKGNILERFSAQQFPDLHSELNLSSLELGDSALYFCASSVGTVGYEQYFGPGTRLTVT.

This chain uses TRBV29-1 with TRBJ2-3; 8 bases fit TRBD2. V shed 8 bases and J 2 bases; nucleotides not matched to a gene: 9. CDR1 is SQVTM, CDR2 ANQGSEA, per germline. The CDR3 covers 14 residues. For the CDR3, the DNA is TGCAGCTTCCGAGCGGGAGCCGTCACAGATACGCAGTATTTT. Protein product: CSFRAGAVTDTQYF.

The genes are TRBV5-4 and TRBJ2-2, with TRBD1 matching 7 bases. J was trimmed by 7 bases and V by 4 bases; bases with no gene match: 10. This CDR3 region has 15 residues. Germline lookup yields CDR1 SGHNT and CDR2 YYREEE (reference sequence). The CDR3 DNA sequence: TGTGCCAGCAGCCGTAGAGACAGGGCGGACGGGGAGCTGTTTTTT. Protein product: CASSRRDRADGELFF.

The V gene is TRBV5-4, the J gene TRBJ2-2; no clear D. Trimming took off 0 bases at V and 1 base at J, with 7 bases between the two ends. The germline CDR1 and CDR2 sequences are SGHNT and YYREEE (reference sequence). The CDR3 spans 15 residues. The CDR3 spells CASSLGQLNTGELFF. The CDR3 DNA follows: TGTGCCAGCAGCTTGGGGCAGTTGAACACCGGGGAGCTGTTTTTT.